In its sample, the clone carrying this T cell receptor (beta chain) was seen a few times. What it binds is not known. TCRdb reprocessed the reads with MiXCR, giving one entry per CDR3 protein. The data hold hundreds of thousands of distinct CDR3 sequences, with roughly 15% observed a single time. These data originate in a study of T cell repertoires in cytomegalovirus infection. Across the study: Public TCR beta signature analysis indicated the presence of both CMV infection and matching HLA type.

Trimming pared 1 base from V and 0 bases from J, leaving 15 bases between. The CDR3 sequence is 17 residues long. In germline, CDR1 is SGHVS, CDR2 FQNEAQ. Study-level findings and limits: HLA-C-restricted CMV-specific TCR beta clonotypes prevailed in the ex vivo response.

The receptor was derived from a human donor in good health (CMV status not recorded). Some clones in this sample may be carry-over from other donors' samples. Sequenced material: PBMCs. This sequence joins TRBV7-8 and TRBJ1-1; TRBD1 might be the D (6 bases). The chain's CDR3 is CASSLVGGSGVNTEAFF. CDR3 nucleotide sequence: TGTGCCAGCAGCTTAGTTGGGGGCTCGGGGGTGAACACTGAAGCTTTCTTT.